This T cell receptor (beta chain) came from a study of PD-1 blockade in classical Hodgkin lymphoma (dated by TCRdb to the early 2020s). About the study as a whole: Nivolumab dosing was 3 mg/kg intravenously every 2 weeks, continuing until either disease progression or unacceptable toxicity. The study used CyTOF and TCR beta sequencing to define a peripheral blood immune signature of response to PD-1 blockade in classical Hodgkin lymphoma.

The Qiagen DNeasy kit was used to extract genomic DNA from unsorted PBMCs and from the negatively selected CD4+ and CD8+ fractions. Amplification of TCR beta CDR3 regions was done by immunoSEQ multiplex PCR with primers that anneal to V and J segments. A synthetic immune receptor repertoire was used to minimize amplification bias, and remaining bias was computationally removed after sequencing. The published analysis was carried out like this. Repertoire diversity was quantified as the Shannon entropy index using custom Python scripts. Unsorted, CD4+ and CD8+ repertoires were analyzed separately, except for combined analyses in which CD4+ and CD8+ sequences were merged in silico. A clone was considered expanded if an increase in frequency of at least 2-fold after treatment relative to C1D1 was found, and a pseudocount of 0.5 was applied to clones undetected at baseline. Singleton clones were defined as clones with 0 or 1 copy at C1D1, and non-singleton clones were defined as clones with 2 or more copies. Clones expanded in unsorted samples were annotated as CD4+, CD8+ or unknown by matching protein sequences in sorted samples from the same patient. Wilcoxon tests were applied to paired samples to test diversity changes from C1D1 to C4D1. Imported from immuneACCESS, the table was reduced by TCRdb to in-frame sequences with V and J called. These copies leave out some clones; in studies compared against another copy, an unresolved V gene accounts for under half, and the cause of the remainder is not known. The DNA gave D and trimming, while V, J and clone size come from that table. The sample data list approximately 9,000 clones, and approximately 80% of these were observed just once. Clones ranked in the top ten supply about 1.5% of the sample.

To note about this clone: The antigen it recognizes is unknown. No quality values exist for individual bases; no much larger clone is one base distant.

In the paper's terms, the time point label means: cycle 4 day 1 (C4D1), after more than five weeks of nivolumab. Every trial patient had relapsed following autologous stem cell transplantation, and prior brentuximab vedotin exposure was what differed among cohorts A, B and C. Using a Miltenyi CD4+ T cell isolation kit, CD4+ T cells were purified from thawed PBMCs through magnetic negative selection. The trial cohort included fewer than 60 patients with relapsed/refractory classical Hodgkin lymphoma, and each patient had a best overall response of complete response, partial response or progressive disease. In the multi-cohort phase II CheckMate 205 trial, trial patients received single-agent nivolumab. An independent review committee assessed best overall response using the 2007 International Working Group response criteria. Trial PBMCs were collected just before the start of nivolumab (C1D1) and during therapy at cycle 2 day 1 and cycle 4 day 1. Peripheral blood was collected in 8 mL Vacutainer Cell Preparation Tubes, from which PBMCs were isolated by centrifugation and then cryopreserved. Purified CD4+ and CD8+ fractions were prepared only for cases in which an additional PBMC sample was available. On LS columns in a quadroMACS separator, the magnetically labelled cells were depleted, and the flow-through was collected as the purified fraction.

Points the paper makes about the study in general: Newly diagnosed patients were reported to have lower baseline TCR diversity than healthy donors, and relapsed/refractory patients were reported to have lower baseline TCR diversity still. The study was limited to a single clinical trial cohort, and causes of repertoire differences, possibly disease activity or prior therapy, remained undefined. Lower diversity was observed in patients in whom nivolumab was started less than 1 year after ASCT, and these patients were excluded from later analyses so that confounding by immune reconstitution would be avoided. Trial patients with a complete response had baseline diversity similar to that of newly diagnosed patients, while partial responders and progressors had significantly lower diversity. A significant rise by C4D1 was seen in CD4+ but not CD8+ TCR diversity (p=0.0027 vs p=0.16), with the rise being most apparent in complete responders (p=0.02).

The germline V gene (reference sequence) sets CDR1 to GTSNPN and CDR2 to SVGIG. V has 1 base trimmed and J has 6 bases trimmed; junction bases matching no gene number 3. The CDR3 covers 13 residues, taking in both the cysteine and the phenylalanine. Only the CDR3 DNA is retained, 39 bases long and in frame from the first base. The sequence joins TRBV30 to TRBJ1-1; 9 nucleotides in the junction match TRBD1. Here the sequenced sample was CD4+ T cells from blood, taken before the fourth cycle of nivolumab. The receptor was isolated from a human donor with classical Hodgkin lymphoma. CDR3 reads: CAWSGRQGAEAFF. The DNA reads TGTGCCTGGAGTGGCAGACAGGGGGCTGAAGCTTTCTTT.